The TCR beta chain under discussion was sequenced for a study of neoadjuvant anti-PD-1 for oral cavity cancer. Study conclusions and caveats: Treg/Th17 ratio rose with pretreatment blood and fell with post-treatment tumor TCRbeta clonality.

Assay used: immunoSEQ multiplex PCR; TCRdb lists only in-frame clones, some missing. Of about 18,000 clones in the sample, approximately 79% are singletons; the top ten hold approximately 2.7%. This clone was observed a few times. Its specificity is unknown. CDR3 length: 16 amino acids. Trimming pared 5 bases from V and 0 bases from J, leaving 14 bases between. Germline lookup yields CDR1 SEHNR and CDR2 FQNEAQ (reference sequence). The chain recombines TRBV7-9 with TRBJ2-1; D is perhaps TRBD1 (5 bases). The material was PBMCs, obtained before nivolumab (anti-PD-1) treatment. The TCR was taken from a person between 40 and 80 years old with oral cavity squamous cell carcinoma. The DNA of the CDR3 is TGTGCCAGCAGCCTAGGGGCAGGCGGCTCCTACAATGAGCAGTTCTTC. It is translated as CASSLGAGGSYNEQFF.